The entry that follows covers one T cell receptor beta chain sequence. TCRdb keeps only in-frame clones here, not all; method: immunoSEQ multiplex PCR. The data hold 65,000 to 80,000 clones, with around nine tenths observed a single time. Germline CDR1 reads SGHTA; CDR2 reads FQGTGA. This CDR3 spans 13 amino acids. V shed 0 bases and J 9 bases; nucleotides not matched to a gene: 4. The sample is drawn from a study of OX40 agonist ivuxolimab in advanced cancers. Patients who had autoimmune disease history or got systemic immunosuppression were left out. The sample in question was CD4+ or CD8+ T cells sorted from blood, obtained in a trial of the OX40 agonist ivuxolimab. The chain has TRBV7-3 and TRBJ2-7, with 8 bases lining up with TRBD1. The sequence derives from an adult with an advanced solid tumor such as melanoma, head and neck, liver or kidney cancer. The CDR3 loop is CASSLTAGGWQYF. DNA of the CDR3: TGTGCCAGCAGCTTAACGGCAGGGGGCTGGCAGTACTTC. The full variable domain, with the rest looked up from reference TRBV7-3 and TRBJ2-7, is GAGVSQTPSNKVTEKGKYVELRCDPISGHTALYWYRQSLGQGPEFLIYFQGTGAADDSGLPNDRFFAVRPEGSVSTLKIQRTERGDSAVYLCASSLTAGGWQYFGPGTRLTVT.